A single sample is the source of the 32 T cell receptor beta chains below, sequenced in a study of T-cell reconstitution after alpha-beta-depleted transplantation in children. A library of TCRbeta sequences, prepared with unique molecular identifiers, was generated. TCRdb itself ran the PCR reads through MiXCR, one entry per CDR3 protein. This sample has approximately 190,000 distinct CDR3 sequences, with 7% to 9% found just once. Sequenced material: PBMCs, mostly from graft donor cells, taken 360 days after TCRalphabeta/CD19-depleted stem cell transplant. These receptors were taken from a male patient aged 2 to 9 who had a stem cell transplant for acute myeloid leukemia, so the T cells may come from the graft donor.

This clonotype has a handful of counts. V is TRBV12-3 or TRBV12-4 and J is TRBJ1-1; the D is unclear. The CDR3 loop spans 15 amino acids. Trimming removed 6 bases from V and 0 bases from J, with 14 bases in between. The CDR3 reads CASSRYGRLNTEAFF. The CDR3 bases are TGTGCCAGCAGCCGCTATGGGCGCCTGAACACTGAAGCTTTCTTT.

This clonotype was observed many times. The chain links TRBV5-1 to TRBJ1-1; no firm D call. Germline-derived CDR1 and CDR2 are SGHRS and YFSETQ. This CDR3 has 13 amino acids. V dropped 0 bases and J dropped 6 bases, with 9 bases sitting between them. CDR3 loop: CASSLGWEAEAFF. CDR3 nucleotides: TGCGCCAGCAGCTTGGGTTGGGAAGCTGAAGCTTTCTTT.

This clonotype was counted ten times or more. The J gene is TRBJ1-5, the V gene TRBV24-1; tentative D call: TRBD1 (5 bases). CDR1 and CDR2 from the germline V gene are KGHDR and SFDVKD. Deletions cut 12 bases from V and 2 bases from J, with 22 bases between. The CDR3 spans 16 residues. The CDR3 reads CASKGDSPDRNQPQHF. CDR3 in DNA: TGTGCCTCGAAAGGGGATTCTCCGGATCGCAATCAGCCCCAGCATTTT.

V and J are TRBV12-3 or TRBV12-4 and TRBJ1-1; tentative D call: TRBD1 (5 bases). This CDR3 has 12 amino acids. V was trimmed by 6 bases and J by 6 bases, leaving 11 bases between them. CDR3 DNA sequence: TGTGCCAGCAGCTTCGGGGCAGCTGAAGCTTTCTTT. Amino acid sequence: CASSFGAAEAFF.

In this sample, this clonotype turned up a few times. This chain uses TRBV2 with TRBJ1-5, with D possibly matching TRBD1 (6 bases). V was pared by 3 bases and J by 4 bases, with 10 bases between. Germline CDR1 and CDR2: SNHLY and FYNNEI. This CDR3 has 14 amino acids. In DNA form, the CDR3 reads TGTGCCAGCAGTGATGTTACAGGGAATCAGCCCCAGCATTTT. It specifies CASSDVTGNQPQHF.

This clonotype has more than one count but fewer than ten. The V call is TRBV5-6, the J call TRBJ2-3; tentative D call: TRBD1 (5 bases). Per germline, CDR1 SGHDT and CDR2 YYEEEE. The V end lost 1 base, the J end lost 2 bases, and 14 bases lay between the germline ends. CDR3 size: 16 residues. The CDR3 nucleotides read TGTGCCAGCAGCTTGAGGTCTGGGGCCCCCACAGATACGCAGTATTTT. Its translation: CASSLRSGAPTDTQYF.

The table lists this clonotype with a few counts. The chain has TRBV15 and TRBJ2-2; perhaps TRBD2 as D (5 bases). The CDR3 loop spans 13 amino acids. V was clipped by 6 bases and J by 6 bases, with 11 bases between them. Germline CDR1 LNHNV, CDR2 YYDKDF (reference sequence). The CDR3 loop reads CATSRQEAGELFF. The CDR3 coding sequence is TGTGCCACCAGTCGTCAGGAGGCCGGGGAGCTGTTTTTT.

V is TRBV18 and J is TRBJ2-5, with TRBD1 as a possible D gene (6 bases). Germline values: CDR1 KGHSH, CDR2 LQKENI. This CDR3 has 17 amino acids. The V end was cut by 2 bases, the J end by 2 bases, with 18 bases between. Written as DNA, the CDR3 is TGTGCCAGCTCACCAGTCTCCGGACAGCTACTTCAAGAGACCCAGTACTTC. Translated: CASSPVSGQLLQETQYF.

In this sample, this clonotype turned up a few times. The rearrangement joins TRBV12-3 or TRBV12-4 to TRBJ1-4; D is possibly TRBD1 (6 bases). The V end lost 4 bases, the J end lost 7 bases, and 19 bases lay between the germline ends. This CDR3 is built from 16 residues. The DNA of the CDR3 is TGTGCCAGCAGTTACTTCGGGGGGCCCTTGGGTGAAAAACTGTTTTTT. It is translated as CASSYFGGPLGEKLFF.

This clonotype was found many times. The chain employs TRBV12-3 or TRBV12-4 and TRBJ1-4; no reliable D call. Trimming shortened V by 2 bases and J by 4 bases, and 5 bases separated the two germline ends. CDR3 length: 13 amino acids. CDR3 protein: CASSLQHNEKLFF. For the CDR3, the DNA is TGTGCCAGCAGTTTACAGCATAATGAAAAACTGTTTTTT.

This clonotype was seen a few times. The V gene is TRBV12-3 or TRBV12-4, the J gene TRBJ1-1, with 10 bases matching TRBD1. The CDR3 consists of 13 residues. V was clipped by 6 bases and J by 3 bases; unmatched bases: 1. The CDR3 loop is CASSGQGDTEAFF. In DNA form, the CDR3 reads TGTGCCAGCAGCGGACAGGGGGACACTGAAGCTTTCTTT.

This clonotype showed up just a few times. The chain links TRBV5-1 to TRBJ2-2, with no clear D. The V gene lost 2 bases and the J gene lost 3 bases, with 17 bases spanning the gap. This CDR3 has 17 amino acids. From germline, CDR1 is SGHRS and CDR2 YFSETQ. CDR3 bases: TGCGCCAGCAGCTTAAACTACCCCTCTCGGGACACCGGGGAGCTGTTTTTT. Its protein product is CASSLNYPSRDTGELFF.

The chain joins TRBV12-3 or TRBV12-4 to TRBJ2-1; 9 bases line up with TRBD2. CDR3 length: 12 residues. J was trimmed by 7 bases and V by 8 bases; bases with no gene match: 3. CDR3 sequence: CASGGLANEQFF. CDR3 nucleotides: TGTGCCAGCGGGGGACTAGCAAATGAGCAGTTCTTC.

V gene TRBV7-2 combines with J gene TRBJ2-1; D not certain. Germline V gives CDR1 SGHTA, CDR2 FQGNSA. This CDR3 contains 15 residues. The V and J ends lost 2 bases and 0 bases respectively, with 8 bases between them. The CDR3 coding sequence is TGTGCCAGCAGCTTAATGCCAGGCTCCTACAATGAGCAGTTCTTC. Protein sequence: CASSLMPGSYNEQFF.

This clonotype has at least ten counts. This sequence joins TRBV5-1 and TRBJ2-3; 7 bases match TRBD1. CDR3 length: 14 amino acids. Germline trimming cut 7 bases from V and 3 bases from J; bases unmatched to any gene: 8. CDR1 is SGHRS, CDR2 YFSETQ, per germline. CDR3 loop: CASHPGTVTDTQYF. As DNA, the CDR3 is TGCGCCAGCCACCCCGGGACAGTAACAGATACGCAGTATTTT.

This clonotype was recorded a few times. The chain carries TRBV29-1 and TRBJ2-1; 7 nucleotides line up with TRBD1. J gave up 4 bases and V 7 bases, and 7 bases lay outside the gene matches. Germline V gene lookup returns CDR1 SQVTM and CDR2 ANQGSEA. This CDR3 is built from 13 residues. CDR3 region: CSAGGHLYNEQFF. For the CDR3, the DNA is TGCAGCGCAGGGGGACACCTATACAATGAGCAGTTCTTC.

The rearrangement links TRBV12-5 to TRBJ2-5; TRBD1 is a possible D gene (6 bases). The CDR3 runs 17 residues. Per the germline V gene, CDR1 is LGHNT and CDR2 is FRNRAP. V was pared by 4 bases and J by 6 bases, with 24 bases between. Here the CDR3 reads CASGSPLLDRLEKTQYF. As DNA, the CDR3 is TGTGCTAGTGGTTCCCCCCTCCTCGACAGGCTTGAGAAGACCCAGTACTTC. The whole variable domain, remainder taken from reference TRBV12-5 and TRBJ2-5, is DARVTQTPRHKVTEMGQEVTMRCQPILGHNTVFWYRQTMMQGLELLAYFRNRAPLDDSGMPKDRFSAEMPDATLATLKIQPSEPRDSAVYFCASGSPLLDRLEKTQYFGPGTRLLVL.

The table lists this clonotype with many counts. The chain employs TRBV20-1 and TRBJ2-1; 8 bases fit TRBD2. CDR1 is DFQATT and CDR2 is SNEGSKA in the germline V gene (reference sequence). This CDR3 is built from 15 residues. J was trimmed by 2 bases and V by 0 bases; bases with no gene match: 3. The CDR3 nucleotides read TGCAGTGCTAGAGAAACTAGCGGCACCTACAATGAGCAGTTCTTC. Translated, it gives CSARETSGTYNEQFF.

This clonotype occurred a few times. The chain employs TRBV7-9 and TRBJ2-5; D is uncertain. CDR1 is SEHNR and CDR2 is FQNEAQ in the germline V gene (reference sequence). The V end was cut by 0 bases, the J end by 2 bases, with 13 bases between. CDR3 length: 16 amino acids. CDR3: CASSLALRLLQETQYF. The DNA for the CDR3 is TGTGCCAGCAGCTTAGCCCTCCGACTCTTGCAAGAGACCCAGTACTTC.

The table lists this clonotype with a few counts. The CDR3 nucleotides read TGCGCCAGCAGCTTGACCCCATCCGGGACTAGCGGGGGGGATACGCAGTATTTT. This sequence encodes CASSLTPSGTSGGDTQYF. The rearrangement uses TRBV5-1 and TRBJ2-3, with 15 bases lining up with TRBD2. Germline V gene lookup returns CDR1 SGHRS and CDR2 YFSETQ. Trimming at V came to 1 base and at J to 6 bases, leaving 9 bases not matched to a gene. The length of the CDR3 is 18 residues.

The chain joins TRBV6-5 to TRBJ1-2; a possible D gene is TRBD1 (6 bases). The CDR3 extends over 12 amino acids. The V end was cut by 6 bases, the J end by 8 bases, with 13 bases between. Germline CDR1 reads MNHEY; CDR2 reads SVGAGI. The CDR3 loop is CASSQGQRGYTF. As DNA, the CDR3 is TGTGCCAGCAGCCAGGGACAACGGGGCTACACCTTC.

This clonotype has more than one count but fewer than ten. This rearrangement joins TRBV6-1 to TRBJ1-4; the match to TRBD1 covers 7 bases. The J segment lost 8 bases and the V segment lost 5 bases, leaving 8 bases of the junction unmatched. Germline loops: CDR1 MNHNS, CDR2 SASEGT. This CDR3 has 14 residues. The DNA of the CDR3 is TGTGCCAGCAGTCCGGACAGGATAGGAGAAAAACTGTTTTTT. It translates to CASSPDRIGEKLFF.

This clonotype was seen repeatedly, ten times or more. The chain couples TRBV27 to TRBJ1-6; D is perhaps TRBD1 (5 bases). The germline V gene has CDR1 MNHEY and CDR2 SMNVEV (reference sequence). The CDR3 contains 17 residues. V lost 2 bases, J lost 1 base, and 12 bases lay in between. CDR3 residues: CASSLKRGRSYNSPLHF. In DNA, the CDR3 is TGTGCCAGCAGTTTAAAGCGGGGCAGGTCCTATAATTCACCCCTCCACTTT.

The J gene is TRBJ2-4, the V gene TRBV27, with TRBD2 matching over 11 bases. J gave up 1 base and V 6 bases, and 8 bases lay outside the gene matches. CDR1 and CDR2 (germline): MNHEY, SMNVEV (reference sequence). The CDR3 is 17 amino acids. CDR3 sequence: CASRKGLAGGAKNIQYF. The CDR3 DNA follows: TGTGCCAGCAGAAAAGGTCTAGCGGGGGGTGCCAAAAACATTCAGTACTTC.

The V call is TRBV12-3 or TRBV12-4, the J call TRBJ2-3, with TRBD2 matching over 10 bases. With 11 bases clipped from V and 0 bases from J, the junction kept 11 bases outside the gene matches. CDR3 length: 16 amino acids. The CDR3 bases are TGTGCCTTCTGGCGGACTAGCGGATATAGCACAGATACGCAGTATTTT. It encodes CAFWRTSGYSTDTQYF.

This chain connects TRBV3-1 to TRBJ2-2; tentatively, D is TRBD1 (5 bases). Germline CDR1 reads LGHDT; CDR2 reads YNNKEL (reference sequence). Trimming pared 4 bases from V and 5 bases from J, leaving 17 bases between. The CDR3 loop spans 16 amino acids. The CDR3 DNA reads TGTGCCAGCAGCCCCCGATTACAGGATCCTACCGGGGAGCTGTTTTTT. Protein sequence: CASSPRLQDPTGELFF. Full variable domain (missing parts from reference TRBV3-1 and TRBJ2-2): DTAVSQTPKYLVTQMGNDKSIKCEQNLGHDTMYWYKQDSKKFLKIMFSYNNKELIINETVPNRFSPKSPDKAHLNLHINSLELGDSAVYFCASSPRLQDPTGELFFGEGSRLTVL.

This clonotype was observed at least ten times. The chain combines TRBV20-1 with TRBJ2-7; D may be TRBD1 (5 bases). In germline, CDR1 is DFQATT, CDR2 SNEGSKA (reference sequence). The CDR3 totals 12 residues. Trimming removed 6 bases at V and 3 bases at J, with 12 bases between. The CDR3 protein is CSAQTAVYEQYF. CDR3 bases: TGCAGTGCCCAGACAGCCGTCTACGAGCAGTACTTC.

As concerns this clonotype: Given a much more abundant clone one base away, this may be a read error. This chain links TRBV29-1 with TRBJ2-1; no firm D call. The CDR3 has 12 residues. V shed 4 bases and J shed 10 bases, with 14 bases lying between them. Germline V lookup: CDR1 SQVTM, CDR2 ANQGSEA. CDR3 in amino acids: CSVVWASKEQFF. Here the CDR3 DNA reads TGCAGCGTTGTATGGGCCAGCAAAGAGCAGTTCTTC.

The gene calls are TRBV6-5 and TRBJ1-5; unclear D gene. V gave up 6 bases and J gave up 3 bases, with 15 bases separating them. The length of the CDR3 is 15 residues. Germline V gives CDR1 MNHEY, CDR2 SVGAGI. The DNA of the CDR3 is TGTGCCAGCAGCCCTAGGTCCGGGCTCAATCAGCCCCAGCATTTT. It codes for CASSPRSGLNQPQHF.

This clonotype was observed a handful of times. J is TRBJ2-3 and V is TRBV20-1; D could derive from TRBD1 or TRBD2 (6 bases each). Germline V lookup: CDR1 DFQATT, CDR2 SNEGSKA (reference sequence). The CDR3 has 13 residues. V was trimmed by 2 bases and J by 6 bases, leaving 12 bases between them. The DNA for the CDR3 is TGCAGTGCTAGAAGCCAAGGGGGGGATACGCAGTATTTT. It encodes CSARSQGGDTQYF.

This rearrangement joins TRBV7-8 to TRBJ1-2; TRBD1 is a possible D gene (5 bases). Germline V gene data show CDR1 as SGHVS and CDR2 as FQNEAQ. CDR3 size: 14 residues. V was clipped by 1 base and J by 8 bases, with 14 bases between them. In nucleotides, the CDR3 is TGTGCCAGCAGCTTAGAGTCAGTAGGGGCCGGCTACACCTTC. This encodes CASSLESVGAGYTF. Full variable domain (rest looked up from reference TRBV7-8 and TRBJ1-2): GAGVSQSPRYKVAKRGQDVALRCDPISGHVSLFWYQQALGQGPEFLTYFQNEAQLDKSGLPSDRFFAERPEGSVSTLKIQRTQQEDSAVYLCASSLESVGAGYTFGSGTRLTVV.

This clonotype was detected a few times. V and J are TRBV6-2 or TRBV6-3 and TRBJ2-1, with 10 bases identical to TRBD2. This CDR3 contains 15 residues. Trimming took 7 bases from V and 6 from J; bases not matched to a gene: 9. Germline CDR1 reads MNHEY; CDR2 reads SVGEGT. The CDR3 DNA is TGTGCCAGCACACCCATAGCGGGGGGCACCAATGAGCAGTTCTTC. Amino acid sequence: CASTPIAGGTNEQFF.